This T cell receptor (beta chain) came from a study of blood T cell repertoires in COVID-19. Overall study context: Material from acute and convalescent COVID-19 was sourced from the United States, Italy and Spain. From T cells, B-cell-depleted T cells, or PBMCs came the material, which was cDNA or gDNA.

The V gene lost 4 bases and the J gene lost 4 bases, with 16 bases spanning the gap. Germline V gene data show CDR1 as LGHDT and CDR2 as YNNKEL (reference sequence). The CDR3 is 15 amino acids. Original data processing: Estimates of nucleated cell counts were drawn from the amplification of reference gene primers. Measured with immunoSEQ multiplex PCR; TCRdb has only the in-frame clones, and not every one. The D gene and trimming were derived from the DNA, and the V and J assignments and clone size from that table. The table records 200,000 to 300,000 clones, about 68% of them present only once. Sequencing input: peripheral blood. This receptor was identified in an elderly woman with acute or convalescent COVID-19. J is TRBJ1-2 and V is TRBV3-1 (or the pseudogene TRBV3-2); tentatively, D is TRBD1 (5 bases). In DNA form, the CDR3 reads TGTGCCAGCAGCCTGAGTGCGGGACGGAGCTATGGCTACACCTTC. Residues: CASSLSAGRSYGYTF.